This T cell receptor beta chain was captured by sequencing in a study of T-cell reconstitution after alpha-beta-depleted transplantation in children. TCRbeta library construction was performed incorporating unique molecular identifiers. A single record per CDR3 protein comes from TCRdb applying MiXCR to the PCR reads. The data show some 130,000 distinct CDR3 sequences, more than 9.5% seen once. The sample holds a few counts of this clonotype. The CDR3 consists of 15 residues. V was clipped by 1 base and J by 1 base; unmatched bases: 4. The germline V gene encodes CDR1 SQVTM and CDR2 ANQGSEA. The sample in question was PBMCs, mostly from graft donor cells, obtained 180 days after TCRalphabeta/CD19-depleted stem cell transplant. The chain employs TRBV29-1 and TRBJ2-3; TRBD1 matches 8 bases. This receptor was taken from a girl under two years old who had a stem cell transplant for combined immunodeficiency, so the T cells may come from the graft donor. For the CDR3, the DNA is TGCAGCGTTGAAGGGACAGGGCCTGGCACAGATACGCAGTATTTT. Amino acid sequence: CSVEGTGPGTDTQYF.